The 28 T cell receptor beta chains below all came from one sample that was sequenced in a study of blood T cell repertoires in COVID-19. The method was immunoSEQ multiplex PCR; TCRdb's version includes in-frame clones alone and lacks a portion of them. The table includes some 110,000 clones, roughly 90% detected once. Sequences were obtained from peripheral blood. Receptor source: a human donor in a cohort sampled during active COVID-19.

CDR3: CASSQEGSSTGELFF. CDR3 DNA: TGTGCCAGCAGCCAAGAGGGCAGTTCCACCGGGGAGCTGTTTTTT. V gene TRBV4-2 combines with J gene TRBJ2-2; D gene ambiguous. The CDR3 runs to 15 residues. In germline, CDR1 is LGHNA, CDR2 YNFKEQ. V was trimmed by 0 bases and J by 4 bases, leaving 9 bases between them.

The chain links TRBV6-2 or TRBV6-3 to TRBJ2-7; a possible D gene is TRBD1 (6 bases). V lost 5 bases and J lost 1, with 18 bases in between. This CDR3 contains 16 residues. Germline CDR1 is MNHEY and CDR2 is SVGEGT. Written as DNA, the CDR3 is TGTGCCAGCAGTAAACAGGGCAATCGGGGATCCTACGAGCAGTACTTC. Encoded protein: CASSKQGNRGSYEQYF.

The DNA for the CDR3 is TGTGCCAGTAGCTTACAGGCGTACAATGAGCAGTTCTTC. Residues: CASSLQAYNEQFF. The V and J genes are TRBV19 and TRBJ2-1; TRBD1 might be the D (5 bases). This CDR3 comprises 13 residues. Germline V lookup: CDR1 LNHDA, CDR2 SQIVND (reference sequence). Trimming removed 6 bases from V and 4 bases from J, with 10 bases in between.

V gene TRBV15 combines with J gene TRBJ1-1; the D gene is possibly TRBD1 (6 bases). Germline CDR1 LNHNV, CDR2 YYDKDF (reference sequence). The CDR3 contains 15 residues. Trimming removed 3 bases from V and 1 base from J, with 12 bases in between. CDR3 in amino acids: CATSREQGRNTEAFF. The CDR3 nucleotides read TGTGCCACCAGCAGGGAACAGGGCCGGAACACTGAAGCTTTCTTT.

The chain is built from TRBV5-1 and TRBJ2-2; TRBD2 aligns across 9 bases. Per the germline V gene, CDR1 is SGHRS and CDR2 is YFSETQ. J lost 5 bases, V lost 5 bases, and 7 bases had no gene match. The CDR3 consists of 15 residues. DNA of the CDR3: TGCGCCAGCAGACCGACTAGCGGAGGGACCGGGGAGCTGTTTTTT. This codes for CASRPTSGGTGELFF.

In DNA, the CDR3 is TGTGCCAGTAGTATCCGAGACACAACAACTAATGAAAAACTGTTTTTT. Encoded protein: CASSIRDTTTNEKLFF. The chain has TRBV19 and TRBJ1-4; D not certain. The length of the CDR3 is 16 residues. In germline, CDR1 is LNHDA, CDR2 SQIVND (reference sequence). Trimming removed 3 bases at V and 0 bases at J, with 11 bases between.

The chain combines TRBV29-1 with TRBJ1-1; 10 positions agree with TRBD1. Trimming at V came to 7 bases and at J to 0 bases, leaving 2 bases not matched to a gene. There are 13 residues in the CDR3. Germline values: CDR1 SQVTM, CDR2 ANQGSEA. CDR3 protein: CSAGTGVNTEAFF. As DNA, the CDR3 is TGCAGCGCCGGGACAGGGGTGAACACTGAAGCTTTCTTT.

V is TRBV6-1 and J is TRBJ2-2; TRBD2 aligns across 13 bases. V trimming: 4 bases; J trimming: 1 base; junction bases outside the gene matches: 0. Germline loops: CDR1 MNHNS, CDR2 SASEGT. The CDR3 sequence is 16 residues long. The CDR3 is CASSGTSGGNTGELFF. CDR3 nucleotides: TGTGCCAGCAGTGGGACTAGCGGGGGGAACACCGGGGAGCTGTTTTTT.

The V call is TRBV18, the J call TRBJ2-2, with 9 bases lining up with TRBD1. This CDR3 comprises 22 residues. V shed 3 bases, J shed 0 bases, and the junction held 20 bases outside the gene matches. Germline assignment: CDR1 KGHSH and CDR2 LQKENI. CDR3 DNA: TGTGCCAGCTCACCGAGGGGGCCTGGGACAGGGACCTACGATTCGAACACCGGGGAGCTGTTTTTT. It encodes CASSPRGPGTGTYDSNTGELFF.

This clone was observed a few times. The V and J genes are TRBV28 and TRBJ2-7, with 9 bases fitting TRBD1. Unmatched junction bases numbered 10, after V lost 9 bases and J lost 7 bases. CDR1 MDHEN and CDR2 SYDVKM come from the germline V gene. CDR3 length: 13 amino acids. The CDR3 spells CASRDRDLVEQYF. The CDR3 bases are TGTGCCAGTAGGGACAGGGACCTCGTGGAGCAGTACTTC.

The chain has TRBV19 and TRBJ2-7; D possibly corresponds to TRBD1 (8 bases). The V end was cut by 9 bases, the J end by 7 bases, with 22 bases between. Per germline, CDR1 LNHDA and CDR2 SQIVND (reference sequence). There are 14 residues in the CDR3. The CDR3 DNA reads TGTGCCAGCAGCGGGGACAGGAGCCCTACTGAGCAGTACTTC. It specifies CASSGDRSPTEQYF.

This clone was counted once. CDR3 nucleotides: TGCGCCAGCAGCTTTCGAGGACAGGGTGCGGTCGGGGAGACCCAGTACTTC. This translates into CASSFRGQGAVGETQYF. The V and J genes are TRBV5-1 and TRBJ2-5; the match to TRBD1 covers 8 bases. J gave up 5 bases and V 2 bases, and 14 bases lay outside the gene matches. Looked up from germline, CDR1 is SGHRS and CDR2 is YFSETQ. This CDR3 has 17 amino acids.

V usage is TRBV11-2 and J usage is TRBJ2-3, with 8 bases that match TRBD2. J lost 2 bases, V lost 5 bases, and 6 bases had no gene match. CDR1 is SGHAT and CDR2 is FQNNGV in the germline V gene. This CDR3 has 15 amino acids. The CDR3 bases are TGTGCCAGCAGCCAAGGGCGGGGGGACACAGATACGCAGTATTTT. The encoded protein is CASSQGRGDTDTQYF. Using reference TRBV11-2 and TRBJ2-3 for the parts outside the CDR3, the full variable domain is EAGVAQSPRYKIIEKRQSVAFWCNPISGHATLYWYQQILGQGPKLLIQFQNNGVVDDSQLPKDRFSAERLKGVDSTLKIQPAKLEDSAVYLCASSQGRGDTDTQYFGPGTRLTVL.

This chain joins TRBV5-4 and TRBJ2-3; 7 nucleotides line up with TRBD2. Germline CDR1 reads SGHNT; CDR2 reads YYREEE (reference sequence). J lost 7 bases, V lost 2 bases, and 7 bases had no gene match. This CDR3 has 14 residues. CDR3 in DNA: TGTGCCAGCAGCTTACTGACTAGCTCCTATACGCAGTATTTT. Protein product: CASSLLTSSYTQYF.

This chain connects TRBV15 to TRBJ2-4, with no clear D. The CDR3 runs to 20 residues. Trimming took off 0 bases at V and 0 bases at J, with 21 bases between the two ends. From germline, CDR1 is LNHNV and CDR2 YYDKDF (reference sequence). Here the CDR3 reads CATSRDYTTVSQIAKNIQYF. The CDR3 DNA reads as TGTGCCACCAGCAGAGATTATACTACGGTCAGTCAAATAGCCAAAAACATTCAGTACTTC.

The chain combines TRBV11-3 with TRBJ2-1; TRBD2 agrees at 7 bases. Germline assignment: CDR1 SGHNT and CDR2 YENEEA. V dropped 3 bases and J dropped 8; count of bases not matched to a gene: 4. The CDR3 loop spans 13 amino acids. CDR3 region: CASSFSGMHEQFF. CDR3 DNA sequence: TGTGCCAGCAGCTTCAGCGGGATGCATGAGCAGTTCTTC.

J is TRBJ1-2 and V is TRBV7-3; D is perhaps TRBD1 (5 bases). CDR3 length: 14 residues. The germline V and J ends were trimmed by 5 bases and 1 base, with 11 bases remaining between them. Germline lookup yields CDR1 SGHTA and CDR2 FQGTGA. In DNA, the CDR3 is TGTGCCAGCAGCCCTGACAGTTTTAACTATGGCTACACCTTC. Encoded protein: CASSPDSFNYGYTF. The whole variable domain, remainder taken from reference TRBV7-3 and TRBJ1-2, is GAGVSQTPSNKVTEKGKYVELRCDPISGHTALYWYRQSLGQGPEFLIYFQGTGAADDSGLPNDRFFAVRPEGSVSTLKIQRTERGDSAVYLCASSPDSFNYGYTFGSGTRLTVV.

The V gene is TRBV12-3 or TRBV12-4, the J gene TRBJ2-7; TRBD1 might be the D (6 bases). The CDR3 has 12 residues. V gave up 6 bases and J gave up 3 bases, with 9 bases separating them. CDR3 protein: CASRGTNYEQYF. DNA for the CDR3: TGTGCCAGCAGGGGGACAAACTACGAGCAGTACTTC.

The rearrangement links TRBV18 to TRBJ2-1, with 13 positions matching TRBD2. V shed 6 bases and J 7 bases; nucleotides not matched to a gene: 3. The germline V gene encodes CDR1 KGHSH and CDR2 LQKENI. The CDR3 covers 14 residues. The CDR3 nucleotides read TGTGCCAGCTCGACTAGCGGGAGGTTGAATGAGCAGTTCTTC. Amino acids: CASSTSGRLNEQFF.

The chain employs TRBV12-3 or TRBV12-4 and TRBJ1-2; D gene uncertain. The CDR3 is 12 amino acids. V lost 1 base to trimming and J lost 8 bases, with 8 bases between them. The CDR3 region is CASSLVAGGYTF. In DNA form, the CDR3 reads TGTGCCAGCAGTTTAGTCGCGGGCGGCTACACCTTC.

V gene TRBV28 combines with J gene TRBJ1-5; D is unresolved. Per germline, CDR1 MDHEN and CDR2 SYDVKM. V dropped 8 bases and J dropped 5 bases, with 16 bases sitting between them. This CDR3 is built from 14 residues. CDR3 DNA: TGTGCCAGCTCCCTCGGGGATGGGTATCAGCCCCAGCATTTT. It codes for CASSLGDGYQPQHF.

The V and J genes are TRBV19 and TRBJ1-5; TRBD1 aligns across 7 bases. The CDR3 consists of 15 residues. Per the germline V gene, CDR1 is LNHDA and CDR2 is SQIVND (reference sequence). V shed 4 bases, J shed 1 base, and the junction held 4 bases outside the gene matches. DNA for the CDR3: TGTGCCAGTAGTAAGGACAGGTTGAGCAATCAGCCCCAGCATTTT. It translates to CASSKDRLSNQPQHF.

The chain combines TRBV6-5 with TRBJ1-5; TRBD1 aligns across 8 bases. The germline CDR1 and CDR2 sequences are MNHEY and SVGAGI. This CDR3 spans 15 amino acids. After removal of 6 bases from V and 3 bases from J, the junction contained 7 bases not matched to a gene. The CDR3 DNA reads as TGTGCCAGCAGACAGGACAGGGACCTCAATCAGCCCCAGCATTTT. It encodes CASRQDRDLNQPQHF.

This clone was detected a few times. The chain is built from TRBV7-9 and TRBJ1-1; D remains ambiguous. The germline V gene encodes CDR1 SEHNR and CDR2 FQNEAQ (reference sequence). The germline V and J ends were trimmed by 4 bases and 3 bases, with 6 bases remaining between them. This CDR3 has 12 amino acids. DNA of the CDR3: TGTGCCAGCAGCTGGTCGGACACTGAAGCTTTCTTT. It is translated as CASSWSDTEAFF.

This rearrangement joins TRBV7-9 to TRBJ2-7, with 10 bases identical to TRBD1. CDR3 length equals 16 residues. Per germline, CDR1 SEHNR and CDR2 FQNEAQ (reference sequence). Germline trimming cut 4 bases from V and 6 bases from J; bases unmatched to any gene: 12. In DNA, the CDR3 is TGTGCCAGCAGCTCAGGCCGGGACAGGGGAGGCCTCGAGCAGTACTTC. The encoded protein is CASSSGRDRGGLEQYF.

This chain joins TRBV3-1 (or the pseudogene TRBV3-2) and TRBJ2-7; TRBD2 is a possible D gene (9 bases). Germline CDR1 and CDR2: LGHDT and YNNKEL (reference sequence). CDR3 length equals 17 residues. V shed 4 bases and J shed 1 base, with 20 bases lying between them. As DNA, the CDR3 is TGTGCCAGCAGCCCCAGGGGGCGGGGGGGCCGGTCCTACGAGCAGTACTTC. Amino acids: CASSPRGRGGRSYEQYF.

This chain connects TRBV6-5 to TRBJ2-7; 11 bases map to TRBD2. Germline-derived CDR1 and CDR2 are MNHEY and SVGAGI. The CDR3 sequence is 15 residues long. The junction had 4 bases not matched to a gene; V was cut back by 0 bases and J by 6 bases. The CDR3: CASSYSRLAGSEQYF. The CDR3 nucleotides are TGTGCCAGCAGTTACTCGAGACTAGCGGGAAGCGAGCAGTACTTC.

The chain employs TRBV4-2 and TRBJ1-2, with 10 bases identical to TRBD1. The ends lost 1 base at V and 7 bases at J; junction bases unmatched: 9. The V gene's germline CDR1 is LGHNA and CDR2 YNFKEQ. CDR3 length: 16 residues. CDR3 coding DNA: TGTGCCAGCAGCCAAGGGTTCGGACAGGGGGTTTCTGGCTACACCTTC. Protein product: CASSQGFGQGVSGYTF.